This T cell receptor beta chain was sequenced during a study of HIV-infected patients and healthy controls. Study-wide points: Compared with healthy controls, HIV-infected patients showed less CDR3 sharing between individuals. During therapy, HIV-associated CDR3s fell significantly in frequency, while CMV-associated CDR3s did not change significantly.

The germline V and J ends were trimmed by 4 bases and 2 bases, with 16 bases remaining between them. From germline, CDR1 is LGHNA and CDR2 YSLEER. The CDR3 is 16 amino acids. All unsorted peripheral T cells were captured because whole blood was used without fractionation. cDNA was made from roughly 500 ng RNA using alpha and beta constant primers. Alpha and beta chain libraries were made separately by chain-specific third strand synthesis with multiplexing indices. Each cDNA molecule was barcoded, and a single primer pair amplified each chain. MiXCR was run by TCRdb on the 5' RACE reads, yielding one entry per CDR3 protein. Of around 19,000 distinct CDR3 sequences in the sample, 7.5% to 9% were seen once. This clonotype was found many times. Its antigen remains unidentified.

This TCR came from an adult in good health. The specimen was blood. The chain couples TRBV4-3 to TRBJ2-3, with a weak D call TRBD2 (6 bases). This chain's CDR3 is CASSPDEGGTTDTQYF. As DNA, the CDR3 is TGCGCCAGCAGCCCTGACGAAGGCGGGACCACAGATACGCAGTATTTT.